This T cell receptor beta chain came from a study of blood T cells in healthy people across ages. A second 7 to 11 cycle PCR used barcoded and J-beta primers. Paired-end reads containing CDR3 totaled no fewer than 2.5 million for each sample. TCRdb recomputed calls from the 5' RACE reads with MiXCR, one row per CDR3 protein. Of 1,800,000 or so distinct CDR3 sequences listed, 30% to 40% were seen once; the top ten hold under 30%. Trimming at V came to 4 bases and at J to 12 bases, leaving 7 bases not matched to a gene. Germline CDR1 and CDR2: SGHTA and FQGTGA. The CDR3 spans 15 residues. Total RNA extracted from each sample amounted to at least 6 micrograms.

This sequence was found in a human donor in good health. The material sequenced was blood. The V and J genes are TRBV7-3 and TRBJ2-1, with 15 nucleotides matching TRBD2. CDR3 DNA sequence: TGTGCCAGCAGCTCGGGACTAGCGGGGGGCCATGGGCAGTTCTTC. The encoded protein is CASSSGLAGGHGQFF. Full variable domain (rest looked up from reference TRBV7-3 and TRBJ2-1): GAGVSQTPSNKVTEKGKYVELRCDPISGHTALYWYRQSLGQGPEFLIYFQGTGAADDSGLPNDRFFAVRPEGSVSTLKIQRTERGDSAVYLCASSSGLAGGHGQFFGPGTRLTVL.